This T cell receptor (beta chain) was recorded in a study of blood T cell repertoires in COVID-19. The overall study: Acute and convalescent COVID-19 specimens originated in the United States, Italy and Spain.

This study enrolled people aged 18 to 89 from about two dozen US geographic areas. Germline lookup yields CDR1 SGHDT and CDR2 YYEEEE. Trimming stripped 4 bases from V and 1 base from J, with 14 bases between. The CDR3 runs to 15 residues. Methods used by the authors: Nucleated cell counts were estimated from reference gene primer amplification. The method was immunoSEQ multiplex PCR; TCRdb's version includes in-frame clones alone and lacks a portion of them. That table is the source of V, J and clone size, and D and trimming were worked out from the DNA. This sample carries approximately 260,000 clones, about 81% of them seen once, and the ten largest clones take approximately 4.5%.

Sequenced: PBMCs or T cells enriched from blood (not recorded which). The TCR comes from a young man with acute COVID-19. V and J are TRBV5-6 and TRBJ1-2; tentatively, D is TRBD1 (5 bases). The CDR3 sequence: CASSPGGAFNYGYTF. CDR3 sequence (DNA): TGTGCCAGCAGCCCGGGAGGGGCCTTTAACTATGGCTACACCTTC.